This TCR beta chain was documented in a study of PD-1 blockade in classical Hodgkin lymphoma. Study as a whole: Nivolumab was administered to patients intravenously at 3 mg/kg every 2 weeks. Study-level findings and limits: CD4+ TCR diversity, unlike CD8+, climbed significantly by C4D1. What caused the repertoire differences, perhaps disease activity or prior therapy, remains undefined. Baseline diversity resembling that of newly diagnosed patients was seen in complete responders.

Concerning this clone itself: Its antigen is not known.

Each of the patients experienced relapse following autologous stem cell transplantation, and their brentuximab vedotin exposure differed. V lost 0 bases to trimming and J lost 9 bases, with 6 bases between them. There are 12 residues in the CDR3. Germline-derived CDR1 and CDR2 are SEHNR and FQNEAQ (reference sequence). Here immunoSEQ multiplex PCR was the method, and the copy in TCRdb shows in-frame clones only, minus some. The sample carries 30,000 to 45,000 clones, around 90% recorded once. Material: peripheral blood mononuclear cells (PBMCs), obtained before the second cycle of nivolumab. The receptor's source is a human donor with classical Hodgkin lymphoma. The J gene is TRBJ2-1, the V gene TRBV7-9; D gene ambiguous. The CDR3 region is CASSLAGPEQFF. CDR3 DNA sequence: TGTGCCAGCAGCTTAGCTGGACCTGAGCAGTTCTTC.